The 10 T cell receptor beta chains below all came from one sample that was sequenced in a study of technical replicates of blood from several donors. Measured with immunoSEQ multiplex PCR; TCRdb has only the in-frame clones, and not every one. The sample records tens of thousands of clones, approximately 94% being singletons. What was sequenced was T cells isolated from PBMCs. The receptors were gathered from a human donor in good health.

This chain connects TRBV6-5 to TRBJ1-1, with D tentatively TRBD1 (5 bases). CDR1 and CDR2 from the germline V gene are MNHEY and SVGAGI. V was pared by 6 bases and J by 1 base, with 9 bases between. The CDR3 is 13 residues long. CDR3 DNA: TGTGCCAGCAGACCGACAGAGAACACTGAAGCTTTCTTT. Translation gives CASRPTENTEAFF.

This chain's CDR3 is CASSETGLGQFF. The CDR3 DNA is TGTGCCAGCAGCGAGACTGGACTAGGGCAGTTCTTC. J is TRBJ2-1 and V is TRBV5-6; 7 nucleotides agree with TRBD2. Germline lookup yields CDR1 SGHDT and CDR2 YYEEEE. J gave up 12 bases and V 4 bases, and 7 bases lay outside the gene matches. The CDR3 covers 12 residues.

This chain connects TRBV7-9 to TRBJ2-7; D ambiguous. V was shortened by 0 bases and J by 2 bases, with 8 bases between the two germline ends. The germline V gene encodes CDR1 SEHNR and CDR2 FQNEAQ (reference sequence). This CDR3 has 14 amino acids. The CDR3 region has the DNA TGTGCCAGCAGCTTAGCCACATCCCCCTACGAGCAGTACTTC. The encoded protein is CASSLATSPYEQYF.

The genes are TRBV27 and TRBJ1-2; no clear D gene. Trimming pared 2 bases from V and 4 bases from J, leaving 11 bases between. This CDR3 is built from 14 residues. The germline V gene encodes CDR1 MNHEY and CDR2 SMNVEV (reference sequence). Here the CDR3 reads CASSLRGQIYGYTF. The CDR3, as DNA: TGTGCCAGCAGTTTACGTGGGCAGATCTATGGCTACACCTTC.

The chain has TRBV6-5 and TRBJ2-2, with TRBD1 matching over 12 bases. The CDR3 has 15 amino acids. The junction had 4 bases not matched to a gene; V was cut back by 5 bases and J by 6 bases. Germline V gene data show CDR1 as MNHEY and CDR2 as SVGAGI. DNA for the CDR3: TGTGCCAGCAGTGCCCGGGACAGGGGGCCCGGGGAGCTGTTTTTT. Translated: CASSARDRGPGELFF.

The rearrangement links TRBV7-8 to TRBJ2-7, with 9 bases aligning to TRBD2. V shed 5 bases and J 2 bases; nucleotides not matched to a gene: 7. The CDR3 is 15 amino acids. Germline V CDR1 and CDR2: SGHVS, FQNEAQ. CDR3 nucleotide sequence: TGTGCCAGCAGCGGGGCTAGCGGGGTGGCCTACGAGCAGTACTTC. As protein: CASSGASGVAYEQYF.

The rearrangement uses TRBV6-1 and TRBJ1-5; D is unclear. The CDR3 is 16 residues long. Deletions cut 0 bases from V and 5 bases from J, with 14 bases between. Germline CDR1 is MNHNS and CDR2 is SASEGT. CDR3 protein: CASSEARRSLYQPQHF. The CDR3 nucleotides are TGTGCCAGCAGTGAAGCGCGGAGATCCCTTTATCAGCCCCAGCATTTT.

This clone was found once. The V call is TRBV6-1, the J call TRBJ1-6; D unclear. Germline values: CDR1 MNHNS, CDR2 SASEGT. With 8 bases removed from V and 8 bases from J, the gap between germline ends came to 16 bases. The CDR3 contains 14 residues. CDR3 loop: CASPGSGGDSPLHF. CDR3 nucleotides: TGTGCCAGCCCTGGCAGCGGCGGCGATTCACCCCTCCACTTT.

DNA of the CDR3: TGTGCCAGCAGAAGACTAGCGGGGGGTCAAGAGACCCAGTACTTC. This gives the protein CASRRLAGGQETQYF. This sequence joins TRBV6-5 and TRBJ2-5, with 13 nucleotides matching TRBD2. J gave up 2 bases and V 6 bases, and 3 bases lay outside the gene matches. This CDR3 is built from 15 residues. The germline CDR1 and CDR2 sequences are MNHEY and SVGAGI.

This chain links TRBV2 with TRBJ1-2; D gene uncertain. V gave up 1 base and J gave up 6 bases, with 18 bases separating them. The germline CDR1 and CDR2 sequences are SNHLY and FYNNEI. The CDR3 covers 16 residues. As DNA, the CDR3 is TGTGCCAGCAGTGAAGTAGGGCCAGGCCAGCGGGATGGCTACACCTTC. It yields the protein CASSEVGPGQRDGYTF.